A single T cell receptor (beta chain) is shown here with its context. Its antigen remains unidentified. The CDR3 totals 15 residues. Trimming removed 6 bases from V and 1 base from J; junction bases left unmatched: 5. CDR1 is MNHEY and CDR2 is SMNVEV in the germline V gene (reference sequence). This entry belongs to a study of PD-1 blockade in classical Hodgkin lymphoma. Study results and caveats: Some patients began nivolumab under 1 year after ASCT. These patients were excluded from later analyses. By cycle point C4D1, TCR diversity had risen significantly in CD4+ cells (but not CD8+ cells).

This sample's time point: cycle 4 day 1 (C4D1), after five to seven weeks of nivolumab. Every patient relapsed after autologous stem cell transplantation, and brentuximab vedotin exposure varied. Thawed PBMCs were the source of CD4+ T cells, purified by magnetic negative selection. The table came from immunoSEQ multiplex PCR; TCRdb's copy has only in-frame clones and leaves some out. In the table there are 9,000 to 10,000 clones, around 75% of which are singletons. The specimen comprised CD4+ T cells from blood, sampled before the fourth cycle of nivolumab. The origin of this receptor is a human donor with classical Hodgkin lymphoma. V is TRBV27 and J is TRBJ2-3, with 9 positions matching TRBD1. Here the CDR3 reads CASRDRGFGTDTQYF. As DNA, the CDR3 is TGTGCCAGCAGGGACAGGGGATTTGGCACAGATACGCAGTATTTT.